This is a list of T cell receptor beta chains from one sample in a study of Ad26.COV2.S vaccination and SARS-CoV-2 variants. TCRdb's table, derived via immunoSEQ multiplex PCR, lists solely in-frame clones and lacks some. The sample has about 680,000 clones; around 90% are singletons. This material consisted of peripheral blood, taken in a trial of Ad26.COV2.S vaccine versus placebo. These receptor sequences come from a person between 18 and 65 years old who received the Ad26.COV2.S COVID-19 vaccine or a placebo. Both conserved end residues are part of each CDR3. D genes are given only for firm matches. Part of the rows lack a size; the others show once, few, many or a class for expanded clones.

J: TRBJ2-2; size: once; V: TRBV18; D: TRBD1; DNA: TGTGCCAGCTCACCGGGGACAGGGGTAGGAGCCGGGAAGCTGTTTTTT; CDR3: CASSPGTGVGAGKLFF
J: TRBJ1-5; size: NA; V: TRBV12-3/TRBV12-4; D: TRBD1; DNA: TGTGCCAGCAGCCCAGGGGGTCCGGTAGCCCAGCATTTT; CDR3: CASSPGGPVAQHF
J: TRBJ2-7; size: NA; V: TRBV5-1; D: TRBD1; DNA: TGCGCCAGCAGCAACCCCGGGACAGGGTTTTACGAGCAGTACTTC; CDR3: CASSNPGTGFYEQYF
J: TRBJ2-1; size: NA; V: TRBV9; D: TRBD1; DNA: TGTGCCAGCAGCGTAGCTACAGGGGTTGGAGTTGAGCAGTTCTTC; CDR3: CASSVATGVGVEQFF
J: TRBJ2-5; size: NA; V: TRBV7-2; D: NA; DNA: TGTGCCAGCAGCTTAGCGCAAAACGGGGGTGAGACCCAGTACTTC; CDR3: CASSLAQNGGETQYF
J: TRBJ1-2; size: NA; V: TRBV18; D: NA; DNA: TGTGCCAGCTCTGTTACACAGGGTCATGGCTATGGCTACACCTTC; CDR3: CASSVTQGHGYGYTF
J: TRBJ1-3; size: NA; V: TRBV7-2; D: NA; DNA: TGTGCCAGCAGCTTAGCGGGCGGTGAGCGAAACACCATATATTTT; CDR3: CASSLAGGERNTIYF
J: TRBJ2-5; size: NA; V: TRBV13; D: NA; DNA: TGTGCCAGCAGCTTAGGCCAGCCGGGAGCCCAGTACTTC; CDR3: CASSLGQPGAQYF
J: TRBJ2-1; size: NA; V: TRBV2; D: NA; DNA: TGTGCCAGCAGTGGGGCCTACCGGGCCCTCAGCAATGAGCAGTTCTTC; CDR3: CASSGAYRALSNEQFF
J: TRBJ2-1; size: NA; V: TRBV7-9; D: NA; DNA: TGTGCCAGCAGCCCCCCCTGGAATGAGCAGTTCTTC; CDR3: CASSPPWNEQFF
J: TRBJ1-1; size: NA; V: TRBV27; D: TRBD1; DNA: TGTGCCAGCAGATCGACAGGGGGCCTCATCACTGAAGCTTTCTTT; CDR3: CASRSTGGLITEAFF
J: TRBJ2-7; size: NA; V: TRBV7-2; D: TRBD2; DNA: TGTGCCAGCAGCTCTTCACTAGCGGGAGGGCCCTACGAGCAGTACTTC; CDR3: CASSSSLAGGPYEQYF
J: TRBJ2-3; size: NA; V: TRBV6-4; D: NA; DNA: TGTGCCAGCAGTTTTGACTCCTTCGCAGATACGCAGTATTTT; CDR3: CASSFDSFADTQYF
J: TRBJ1-6; size: NA; V: TRBV12-3/TRBV12-4; D: NA; DNA: TGTGCCAGCAGCCTGGACTTGGGCTCACCCCTCCACTTT; CDR3: CASSLDLGSPLHF
J: TRBJ1-4; size: NA; V: TRBV30; D: NA; DNA: TGTGCCTGGCAGGGGAGTGTTAATGAAAAACTGTTTTTT; CDR3: CAWQGSVNEKLFF
J: TRBJ2-5; size: NA; V: TRBV13; D: NA; DNA: TGTGCCAGCAGCTCGCCGGGACACACTGAAGAGACCCAGTACTTC; CDR3: CASSSPGHTEETQYF
J: TRBJ1-1; size: NA; V: TRBV6-5; D: TRBD1; DNA: TGTGCCAGCAGCCAACAGGGGGCAGGCACTGAAGCTTTCTTT; CDR3: CASSQQGAGTEAFF
J: TRBJ2-7; size: once; V: TRBV6-6; D: NA; DNA: TGTGCCAGCAGAGAACAGAGTCCCTACGAGCAGTACTTC; CDR3: CASREQSPYEQYF
J: TRBJ1-1; size: NA; V: TRBV19; D: NA; DNA: TGTGCCAGTAGTATAGATCAGGGGACGCTCACTGAAGCTTTCTTT; CDR3: CASSIDQGTLTEAFF
J: TRBJ2-7; size: NA; V: TRBV6-4; D: TRBD1; DNA: TGCGTACAGGGGGCCTACGAGCAGTACTTC; CDR3: CVQGAYEQYF
J: TRBJ2-1; size: NA; V: TRBV12-3/TRBV12-4; D: NA; DNA: TGTGCCAGCAGTTTGGAGGGAGGCAATGAGCAGTTCTTC; CDR3: CASSLEGGNEQFF
J: TRBJ2-1; size: NA; V: TRBV27; D: TRBD2; DNA: TGTGCCAGCAGTCAACGGACTAGCGGGCGATACAATGAGCAGTTCTTC; CDR3: CASSQRTSGRYNEQFF
J: TRBJ2-1; size: few; V: TRBV4-1; D: NA; DNA: TGCGCCAGCAGCCAAGATCTGGACACCTACAATGAGCAGTTCTTC; CDR3: CASSQDLDTYNEQFF
J: TRBJ1-1; size: NA; V: TRBV10-3; D: NA; DNA: TGTGCCATCAGTACCCAGGTTGCGGGCACTGAAGCTTTCTTT; CDR3: CAISTQVAGTEAFF
J: TRBJ2-7; size: NA; V: TRBV5-1; D: TRBD2; DNA: TGCGCCAGCGGCCCAGGTGGGGGGGTCTACGAGCAGTACTTC; CDR3: CASGPGGGVYEQYF
J: TRBJ1-1; size: NA; V: TRBV24-1; D: NA; DNA: TGTGCCACCACTCACCGGGAAAACACTGAAGCTTTCTTT; CDR3: CATTHRENTEAFF
J: TRBJ2-1; size: NA; V: TRBV29-1; D: TRBD2; DNA: TGCAGCGTTGAAGCGGGACTAGCGGCCAAAGCCTACAATGAGCAGTTCTTC; CDR3: CSVEAGLAAKAYNEQFF
J: TRBJ1-4; size: NA; V: TRBV6-1; D: NA; DNA: TGTGCCAGCAGTGACCGGACAGAGTATAATGAAAAACTGTTTTTT; CDR3: CASSDRTEYNEKLFF
J: TRBJ2-7; size: NA; V: TRBV27; D: NA; DNA: TGTGCCAGCAGTTTATCACTCGATCTACTCTACGAGCAGTACTTC; CDR3: CASSLSLDLLYEQYF